The 10 T cell receptor beta chains presented below share a single source sample, sequenced in a study of blood T cell repertoires in COVID-19. TCRdb's table, derived via immunoSEQ multiplex PCR, lists solely in-frame clones and lacks some. Of some 360,000 clones listed, around nine tenths were seen once; the top ten hold just over 1%. Sequencing used PBMCs or T cells enriched from blood (not recorded which). Receptor source: a woman between 25 and 40 years old who had been exposed to COVID-19.

The chain uses TRBV6-4 and TRBJ2-5; D is undetermined. Per the germline V gene, CDR1 is MRHNA and CDR2 is SNTAGT. This CDR3 has 17 amino acids. V was cut by 6 bases and J by 5 bases, with 25 bases left in between. This CDR3 is CASSPGLTQDGDETQYF. The DNA for the CDR3 is TGTGCCAGCAGCCCCGGCTTAACTCAAGATGGAGACGAGACCCAGTACTTC.

V is TRBV10-2 and J is TRBJ2-1, with unresolved D. Per germline, CDR1 WSHSY and CDR2 SAAADI. CDR3 size: 13 residues. V shed 4 bases and J shed 5 bases, with 9 bases lying between them. Written as DNA, the CDR3 is TGCGCCAGCAGTGTTCAGGCTAACAATGAGCAGTTCTTC. Protein product: CASSVQANNEQFF.

The count of this clone is one. J is TRBJ1-1 and V is TRBV28; D uncertain. V was clipped by 3 bases and J by 9 bases, with 11 bases between them. In germline, CDR1 is MDHEN, CDR2 SYDVKM. This CDR3 spans 12 amino acids. The CDR3 sequence is CASSLRYGKAFF. The CDR3 DNA sequence: TGTGCCAGCAGTTTGCGTTACGGGAAAGCTTTCTTT.

The chain carries TRBV28 and TRBJ2-5; 14 bases match TRBD2. The J segment lost 5 bases and the V segment lost 2 bases, leaving 13 bases of the junction unmatched. Germline assignment: CDR1 MDHEN and CDR2 SYDVKM. The length of the CDR3 is 19 residues. CDR3 amino acids: CASSLSAGETSGRGETQYF. The CDR3 coding sequence is TGTGCCAGCAGTTTAAGCGCCGGGGAGACTAGCGGGAGGGGGGAGACCCAGTACTTC.

This clone was picked up a small number of times. The chain joins TRBV7-8 to TRBJ1-1, with D tentatively TRBD1 (5 bases). V lost 2 bases and J 1 base, leaving 23 bases between the germline ends. This CDR3 comprises 19 residues. Germline-derived CDR1 and CDR2 are SGHVS and FQNEAQ. Here the CDR3 reads CASSLLSSGRLLKNTEAFF. The CDR3 DNA reads TGTGCCAGCAGCTTATTGTCCTCAGGGCGATTATTAAAGAACACTGAAGCTTTCTTT.

This clone was counted once. The genes are TRBV28 and TRBJ2-7; D possibly corresponds to TRBD2 (5 bases). The CDR3 is 12 residues long. Germline V gene data show CDR1 as MDHEN and CDR2 as SYDVKM. V lost 6 bases, J lost 7 bases, and 13 bases lay in between. The CDR3 bases are TGTGCCAGCAGGGACCCACGGGGAGAGCAGTACTTC. Its protein is CASRDPRGEQYF.

This rearrangement joins TRBV2 to TRBJ2-3; D is possibly TRBD2 (7 bases). The germline V gene encodes CDR1 SNHLY and CDR2 FYNNEI. V was clipped by 9 bases and J by 5 bases, with 12 bases between them. This CDR3 region has 12 residues. The chain's CDR3 is CARGGAGDTQYF. CDR3 nucleotides: TGTGCCAGGGGGGGGGCTGGAGATACGCAGTATTTT.

The genes are TRBV27 and TRBJ2-7, with D possibly TRBD1 on 6 matching bases. The CDR3 extends over 14 amino acids. CDR1 and CDR2 (germline): MNHEY, SMNVEV (reference sequence). V lost 3 bases and J lost 3, with 12 bases in between. CDR3 coding DNA: TGTGCCAGCAGTTTGTACAGGGAGCGCTACGAGCAGTACTTC. Protein: CASSLYRERYEQYF.

The chain recombines TRBV27 with TRBJ2-7; 7 positions match TRBD1. The ends lost 6 bases at V and 3 bases at J; junction bases unmatched: 8. The CDR3 has 14 amino acids. Germline loops: CDR1 MNHEY, CDR2 SMNVEV (reference sequence). CDR3 sequence: CASRISRDSYEQYF. The CDR3 DNA follows: TGTGCCAGCAGGATCTCCCGGGACAGCTACGAGCAGTACTTC.

The chain couples TRBV2 to TRBJ2-5; tentatively, D is TRBD1 (5 bases). Germline values: CDR1 SNHLY, CDR2 FYNNEI. V lost 10 bases and J 1 base, leaving 22 bases between the germline ends. The CDR3 runs 16 residues. The CDR3 nucleotides are TGTGCCAACCCCCGTGGGGCGCCATCCGCCCAAGAGACCCAGTACTTC. Its translation: CANPRGAPSAQETQYF.